The 21 T cell receptor beta chains reported below all come from one sample, sequenced in a study of blood T cells in healthy people across ages. A second roughly 6 to 12 cycle PCR used barcoded and J-beta primers. A single record per CDR3 protein comes from TCRdb applying MiXCR to the 5' RACE reads. The repertoire holds roughly 800,000 distinct CDR3 sequences, with approximately 25% as singletons. These same data were also listed under a study on T cells of mothers and their children.

The sample was blood. These receptors were obtained from a boy aged 5-17 years in good health.

Here the CDR3 DNA reads TGTGCCAGCAGCCAGGCAATAAATGAGCAGTTCTTC. Translating gives CASSQAINEQFF. The J gene is TRBJ2-1, the V gene TRBV3-1, with D uncertain. V gave up 3 bases and J gave up 7 bases, with 7 bases separating them. This CDR3 has 12 residues. Germline V gene data show CDR1 as LGHDT and CDR2 as YNNKEL (reference sequence).

There are a few counts of this clonotype. This chain joins TRBV4-3 and TRBJ1-1, with D unresolved. V lost 4 bases, J lost 7 bases, and 16 bases lay in between. The CDR3 sequence is 14 residues long. CDR1 and CDR2 from the germline V gene are LGHNA and YSLEER. CDR3 in amino acids: CASSPRGQAYEAFF. In DNA, the CDR3 is TGCGCCAGCAGCCCGCGAGGCCAGGCATATGAAGCTTTCTTT.

The V and J genes are TRBV29-1 and TRBJ1-2; D is uncertain. The CDR3 has 13 residues. CDR1 is SQVTM, CDR2 ANQGSEA, per germline. Trimming removed 0 bases from V and 3 bases from J, with 8 bases in between. CDR3 sequence: CSVEDSSYYGYTF. The CDR3 DNA reads as TGCAGCGTTGAAGATAGCAGTTACTATGGCTACACCTTC.

This clonotype was seen a handful of times. The V call is TRBV29-1, the J call TRBJ2-3, with TRBD2 as a possible D gene (5 bases). CDR1 is SQVTM, CDR2 ANQGSEA, per germline. CDR3 length equals 14 residues. Trimming pared 2 bases from V and 1 base from J, leaving 10 bases between. CDR3 loop: CSVERGFGTDTQYF. The CDR3, as DNA: TGCAGCGTTGAAAGAGGGTTCGGCACAGATACGCAGTATTTT.

This clonotype was picked up many times. This sequence joins TRBV7-2 and TRBJ2-5; no clear D gene. The CDR3 runs 14 residues. V lost 3 bases to trimming and J lost 4 bases, with 12 bases between them. Germline loops: CDR1 SGHTA, CDR2 FQGNSA. CDR3 sequence reads: CASSLVARSETQYF. DNA for the CDR3: TGTGCCAGCAGCTTGGTAGCAAGATCAGAGACCCAGTACTTC.

This clonotype was found a few times. The CDR3 coding sequence is TGTGCCAGCAGCTTAGAGAGCCCAGATACGCAGTATTTT. It encodes CASSLESPDTQYF. The chain couples TRBV11-2 to TRBJ2-3; no firm D call. V was shortened by 0 bases and J by 4 bases, with 5 bases between the two germline ends. This CDR3 has 13 residues. The V gene's germline CDR1 is SGHAT and CDR2 FQNNGV. The complete variable domain, with remaining parts taken from reference TRBV11-2 and TRBJ2-3, reads EAGVAQSPRYKIIEKRQSVAFWCNPISGHATLYWYQQILGQGPKLLIQFQNNGVVDDSQLPKDRFSAERLKGVDSTLKIQPAKLEDSAVYLCASSLESPDTQYFGPGTRLTVL.

This clonotype was seen a few times. J is TRBJ2-1 and V is TRBV5-1; D is uncertain. Trimming pared 2 bases from V and 6 bases from J, leaving 12 bases between. The CDR3 contains 14 residues. Per germline, CDR1 SGHRS and CDR2 YFSETQ. The CDR3 region has the DNA TGCGCCAGCAGCTTAAATTGGCAGACCAATGAGCAGTTCTTC. The encoded protein is CASSLNWQTNEQFF.

The chain recombines TRBV7-9 with TRBJ2-2; 8 bases are shared with TRBD2. Germline assignment: CDR1 SEHNR and CDR2 FQNEAQ (reference sequence). The CDR3 extends over 15 amino acids. V was pared by 6 bases and J by 7 bases, with 10 bases of the junction left unmatched. CDR3 sequence reads: CASRWTGGPFGELFF. The CDR3, as DNA: TGTGCCAGCAGGTGGACGGGAGGGCCTTTCGGGGAGCTGTTTTTT.

This chain joins TRBV6-5 and TRBJ1-6; no definite D call. Germline V lookup: CDR1 MNHEY, CDR2 SVGAGI. The CDR3 has 17 amino acids. Trimming removed 2 bases at V and 0 bases at J, with 11 bases between. The DNA for the CDR3 is TGTGCCAGCAGTTACGCCCCAGGCTTCTCCTATAATTCACCCCTCCACTTT. As protein: CASSYAPGFSYNSPLHF.

The chain recombines TRBV7-2 with TRBJ2-2; no clear D gene. V was cut by 6 bases and J by 0 bases, with 17 bases left in between. The CDR3 sequence is 17 residues long. CDR1 and CDR2 (germline): SGHTA, FQGNSA. For the CDR3, the DNA is TGTGCCAGCAGGCCCAGGAGCTACAGTACGAACACCGGGGAGCTGTTTTTT. This codes for CASRPRSYSTNTGELFF.

In this sample, this clonotype turned up a few times. No conserved phenylalanine or tryptophan ends this CDR3, so it is likely a read error. The chain carries TRBV29-1 and TRBJ1-1; D is undetermined. V lost 5 bases and J lost 11, with 12 bases in between. The germline gives CDR1 SQVTM, CDR2 ANQGSEA. This CDR3 has 10 residues. The CDR3 protein is CSVIEGEAFL. The CDR3 DNA reads TGCAGCGTTATAGAAGGCGAGGCTTTCTTG.

This clonotype occurred a few times. The rearrangement links TRBV7-3 to TRBJ2-3; TRBD2 matches 8 bases. The trim removed 1 base at V and 2 bases at J, leaving 5 bases unmatched. Germline V gives CDR1 SGHTA, CDR2 FQGTGA. The CDR3 spans 16 residues. The chain's CDR3 is CASSLMAGGATDTQYF. The CDR3 DNA is TGTGCCAGCAGCTTAATGGCGGGAGGTGCCACAGATACGCAGTATTTT.

This clonotype was seen only once. The rearrangement joins TRBV20-1 to TRBJ2-7, with a tentative D call TRBD1 (5 bases). The CDR3 covers 14 residues. Germline V gene sequence: CDR1 DFQATT, CDR2 SNEGSKA (reference sequence). The V end was cut by 0 bases, the J end by 5 bases, with 14 bases between. The CDR3 bases are TGCAGTGCTAGAGATTTAAGGGGCTTAGACGAGCAGTACTTC. Its protein product is CSARDLRGLDEQYF.

The V call is TRBV7-3, the J call TRBJ2-5; 14 nucleotides match TRBD2. Judging by the DNA end, TRBJ2-1 fits better; the J call may be wrong. This CDR3 spans 16 amino acids. Germline V gene sequence: CDR1 SGHTA, CDR2 FQGTGA. CDR3 amino acids: CASSPGLAGAGNEQFF. In DNA, the CDR3 is TGTGCCAGCAGCCCGGGACTAGCGGGGGCTGGCAATGAGCAGTTCTTC.

This clonotype was seen a few times. The CDR3 DNA reads as TGTGCCAGCAGCGAAGGTTATAGCAATCAGCCCCAGCATTTT. Amino acid sequence: CASSEGYSNQPQHF. The rearrangement links TRBV9 to TRBJ1-5, with D uncertain. Trimming removed 3 bases at V and 0 bases at J, with 7 bases between. Germline CDR1 is SGDLS and CDR2 is YYNGEE. This CDR3 spans 14 amino acids.

The V call is TRBV3-1, the J call TRBJ1-4; D perhaps matches TRBD1 (6 bases). The V end was cut by 0 bases, the J end by 10 bases, with 15 bases between. This CDR3 is 15 amino acids long. Germline CDR1 is LGHDT and CDR2 is YNNKEL (reference sequence). CDR3 region: CASSQDSSQGRKLFF. The DNA of the CDR3 is TGTGCCAGCAGCCAAGATTCATCACAGGGACGAAAACTGTTTTTT.

This clonotype was counted a few times. The V gene is TRBV15, the J gene TRBJ1-6, with TRBD1 as a possible D gene (5 bases). Trimming stripped 0 bases from V and 6 bases from J, with 9 bases between. CDR1 LNHNV and CDR2 YYDKDF come from the germline V gene (reference sequence). The CDR3 extends over 15 amino acids. This CDR3 reads CATSRDKGVNSPLHF. The CDR3 coding sequence is TGTGCCACCAGCAGAGATAAAGGGGTTAATTCACCCCTCCACTTT. Based on the CDR3 plus reference TRBV15 and TRBJ1-6, the full variable domain is DAMVIQNPRYQVTQFGKPVTLSCSQTLNHNVMYWYQQKSSQAPKLLFHYYDKDFNNEADTPDNFQSRRPNTSFCFLDIRSPGLGDTAMYLCATSRDKGVNSPLHFGNGTRLTVT.

This clonotype turned up a few times. The chain employs TRBV6-6 and TRBJ1-1, with D unclear. The CDR3 consists of 12 residues. Germline V gene lookup returns CDR1 MNHNY and CDR2 SVGAGI (reference sequence). V lost 2 bases, J lost 7 bases, and 8 bases lay in between. CDR3 sequence reads: CASSYGSSEAFF. In DNA, the CDR3 is TGTGCCAGCAGTTACGGGAGCAGTGAAGCTTTCTTT.

This clonotype was seen only a few times. J is TRBJ2-3 and V is TRBV4-2; 10 bases are shared with TRBD2. Trimming removed 4 bases from V and 0 bases from J; junction bases left unmatched: 10. Per the germline V gene, CDR1 is LGHNA and CDR2 is YNFKEQ. The CDR3 covers 18 residues. CDR3 protein: CASSPLGAGGGSTDTQYF. The CDR3, as DNA: TGTGCCAGCAGCCCCCTCGGAGCGGGGGGGGGTAGCACAGATACGCAGTATTTT.

The chain combines TRBV27 with TRBJ2-7; TRBD2 agrees at 7 bases. This CDR3 spans 15 amino acids. CDR1 is MNHEY and CDR2 is SMNVEV in the germline V gene (reference sequence). V shed 0 bases and J 3 bases; nucleotides not matched to a gene: 5. The CDR3 region is CASSLSVTGGYEQYF. CDR3 in DNA: TGTGCCAGCAGTTTATCGGTTACGGGGGGCTACGAGCAGTACTTC.

The genes are TRBV7-2 and TRBJ2-1; D is tentatively TRBD1 or TRBD2 (5 bases each). Trimming removed 1 base from V and 4 bases from J, with 14 bases in between. The CDR3 covers 16 residues. From germline, CDR1 is SGHTA and CDR2 FQGNSA. The CDR3 DNA reads as TGTGCCAGCAGCTTAGGCCCGGGGCGCGGGTACAATGAGCAGTTCTTC. Its translation is CASSLGPGRGYNEQFF.